Listed below are T cell receptor beta chains from one sample, sequenced in a study of T cells in Graves' hyperthyroidism and ophthalmopathy. TCRdb re-derived calls from the multiplex PCR reads in MiXCR, one entry per CDR3 protein. The data contain roughly 710,000 distinct CDR3 sequences, 30% to 40% of them singletons. Sequencing was performed on blood. These receptors all stem from a woman aged 40 to 49 with Graves' hyperthyroidism. Both conserved end residues are part of each CDR3. A D gene is named only where the DNA matches it firmly. The size entry is marked missing in some rows and otherwise reads once, few, many or a size class.

D gene	V gene	J gene	clone size	CDR3 DNA	CDR3 protein
TRBD2	TRBV6-2/TRBV6-3	TRBJ2-7	NA	TGTGCCAGCAGTTTCGCCGGGACTAGCAGCTACGAGCAGTACTTC	CASSFAGTSSYEQYF
TRBD1	TRBV7-9	TRBJ1-5	NA	TGTGCCAGCAGCCCGACAGGGAGAAGTCAGCCCCAGCATTTT	CASSPTGRSQPQHF
NA	TRBV7-2	TRBJ2-7	many	TGTGCCAGCAGCTTACGGCTACTCCCCTACGAGCAGTACTTC	CASSLRLLPYEQYF
TRBD2	TRBV7-9	TRBJ2-7	few	TGTGCCAGCAGCTTATCTAGCGGGATTAGCTCCTACGAGCAGTACTTC	CASSLSSGISSYEQYF
NA	TRBV7-2	TRBJ1-1	few	TGTGCCAGCAGCTTCTTCTTTGTGTTGGATGCCCACGAGAACACTGAAGCTTTCTTT	CASSFFFVLDAHENTEAFF
NA	TRBV12-3/TRBV12-4	TRBJ1-5	few	TGTGCCAGCAGTTTAGACTACGGAAATCAGCCCCAGCATTTT	CASSLDYGNQPQHF
NA	TRBV10-3	TRBJ1-2	NA	TGTGCCTCGGGACATATGGCCTCTGGAAACACCTTC	CASGHMASGNTF
NA	TRBV9	TRBJ1-1	many	TGTGCCAGCAGCGTTTTATGGGACGGGAACACTGAAGCTTTCTTT	CASSVLWDGNTEAFF
NA	TRBV25-1	TRBJ1-2	many	TGTGCCAGCAGGGGTATTCGCGGCTACACCTTC	CASRGIRGYTF
NA	TRBV7-9	TRBJ1-1	NA	TGTGCCAGCAGCTCAGACGATTACTGGGGGACTGAAGCTTTCTTT	CASSSDDYWGTEAFF
NA	TRBV14	TRBJ1-2	NA	TGTGCCAGCAGCCCGAACCCCGGGGTCTACTATGGCTACACCTTC	CASSPNPGVYYGYTF
NA	TRBV9	TRBJ1-1	NA	TGTGCCAGCAGCGGGGAACAGGGCAGGACTGAAGCTTTCTTT	CASSGEQGRTEAFF
TRBD1	TRBV5-1	TRBJ1-6	NA	TGCGCCAGCAGCTTCGAAGGGGGCGCAAGGAGGTCACCCCTCCACTTT	CASSFEGGARRSPLHF
NA	TRBV20-1	TRBJ2-7	many	TGCAGTGCTAGAACCTCGGGATACGAGCAGTACTTC	CSARTSGYEQYF
TRBD1	TRBV4-1	TRBJ1-1	NA	TGCGCCAGCAGCCAGGATCGGACAGGGTTTCGGCCTGAAGCTTTCTTT	CASSQDRTGFRPEAFF
NA	TRBV29-1	TRBJ1-1	many	TGCAGCGTTGCAGAGGGGGGAGGCACTGAAGCTTTCTTT	CSVAEGGGTEAFF
TRBD1	TRBV2	TRBJ2-2	NA	TGTGCCAGCAGCCCTTGGACAGGAGAGACCGGGGAGCTGTTTTTT	CASSPWTGETGELFF
NA	TRBV7-9	TRBJ2-6	NA	TGTGCCAGCAGCTTAGTGACAGGCCCTGGGGCCAACGTCCTGACTTTC	CASSLVTGPGANVLTF
TRBD1	TRBV6-6	TRBJ1-2	NA	TGTGCCAGCAGTTACGCCTTGAGACAGGGGGCCACCATTAACTATGGCTACACCTTC	CASSYALRQGATINYGYTF
NA	TRBV11-2	TRBJ2-5	many	TGTGCCAGCAGCTCAGGTGGAAGTGTAGAGACCCAGTACTTC	CASSSGGSVETQYF
NA	TRBV4-3	TRBJ2-5	few	TGCGCCAGCAGCCAAGACCCCAGGGAGACCCAGTACTTC	CASSQDPRETQYF
TRBD2	TRBV20-1	TRBJ2-5	many	TGCAGTGCTCGGGAGCCGGGACTAGATGTGGAGACCCAGTACTTC	CSAREPGLDVETQYF
NA	TRBV7-9	TRBJ1-1	many	TGTGCCAGCAGCCTTAAACAGGAGGTCGCTGAAGCTTTCTTT	CASSLKQEVAEAFF
NA	TRBV6-5	TRBJ1-1	many	TGTGCCAGCGAGGGGAACACTGAAGCTTTCTTT	CASEGNTEAFF